The 28 T cell receptor beta chains below were found in one sample sequenced in a study of OX40 agonist ivuxolimab in advanced cancers. Clones were sequenced by immunoSEQ multiplex PCR, and TCRdb holds only the in-frame ones, with some missing. The sample shows around 150,000 clones, approximately 94% of them seen only once. Material: CD4+ or CD8+ T cells sorted from blood, obtained in a trial of the OX40 agonist ivuxolimab. These receptor sequences come from an adult with an advanced solid tumor such as melanoma, head and neck, liver or kidney cancer.

The chain employs TRBV5-4 and TRBJ1-3; no clear D. V shed 0 bases and J shed 4 bases, with 8 bases lying between them. CDR3 length: 14 amino acids. Germline V gene lookup returns CDR1 SGHNT and CDR2 YYREEE (reference sequence). The CDR3 reads CASSLGGRGNTIYF. In DNA form, the CDR3 reads TGTGCCAGCAGCTTGGGAGGCCGGGGAAACACCATATATTTT.

The V call is TRBV28, the J call TRBJ1-5; 7 bases fit TRBD1. In germline, CDR1 is MDHEN, CDR2 SYDVKM. CDR3 size: 12 residues. J lost 7 bases, V lost 8 bases, and 5 bases had no gene match. The CDR3 loop reads CASGIQGQPQHF. The CDR3 coding sequence is TGTGCCAGCGGGATACAGGGGCAGCCCCAGCATTTT.

The rearrangement joins TRBV4-3 to TRBJ1-3; no reliable D call. CDR1 LGHNA and CDR2 YSLEER come from the germline V gene. This CDR3 has 14 residues. V was cut by 1 base and J by 3 bases, with 7 bases left in between. CDR3 sequence: CASSQGGLGNTIYF. The DNA of the CDR3 is TGCGCCAGCAGCCAAGGAGGACTTGGAAACACCATATATTTT.

The chain links TRBV2 to TRBJ2-6; D might be TRBD2 (5 bases). The V gene's germline CDR1 is SNHLY and CDR2 FYNNEI. Trimming took 6 bases from V and 0 from J, leaving 12 bases between them. The CDR3 sequence is 16 residues long. CDR3 in DNA: TGTGCCAGCAGCCTCTTGAGGGTCTCTGGGGCCAACGTCCTGACTTTC. Its translation: CASSLLRVSGANVLTF.

The V call is TRBV19, the J call TRBJ2-3, with TRBD2 as a possible D gene (6 bases). The CDR3 is 14 amino acids. Between the trimmed V and J ends, which lost 6 bases and 2 bases, there was a span of 12 bases. CDR1 is LNHDA and CDR2 is SQIVND in the germline V gene (reference sequence). The CDR3, as DNA: TGTGCCAGTAGGATCGGGAGAGCCACAGATACGCAGTATTTT. Protein sequence: CASRIGRATDTQYF.

This CDR3 reads CSATTEINQPQHF. The DNA of the CDR3 is TGCAGCGCTACGACAGAGATCAATCAGCCCCAGCATTTT. The chain carries TRBV29-1 and TRBJ1-5; tentative D call: TRBD1 (5 bases). Germline V gene data show CDR1 as SQVTM and CDR2 as ANQGSEA. The CDR3 spans 13 residues. Trimming shortened V by 7 bases and J by 3 bases, and 13 bases separated the two germline ends.

CDR3 loop: CATDWGLNTPTDTQYF. The CDR3 DNA is TGTGCCACCGATTGGGGACTAAACACACCCACAGATACGCAGTATTTT. The rearrangement joins TRBV28 to TRBJ2-3, with 7 bases aligning to TRBD2. Trimming took 10 bases from V and 2 from J; bases not matched to a gene: 15. The CDR3 loop spans 16 amino acids. Germline loops: CDR1 MDHEN, CDR2 SYDVKM.

The chain combines TRBV5-5 with TRBJ2-7; D is ambiguous. This CDR3 has 12 residues. Germline lookup yields CDR1 SGHKS and CDR2 YYEKEE (reference sequence). V lost 1 base to trimming and J lost 4 bases, with 6 bases between them. The CDR3 DNA reads TGTGCCAGCAGCTTGATTGGTTACGAGCAGTACTTC. Its translation: CASSLIGYEQYF.

The chain recombines TRBV5-1 with TRBJ1-3; D is unresolved. CDR1 is SGHRS, CDR2 YFSETQ, per germline. The CDR3 is 16 residues long. Trimming took off 1 base at V and 0 bases at J, with 11 bases between the two ends. CDR3 amino acids: CASSLSPVDSGNTIYF. The CDR3 coding sequence is TGCGCCAGCAGCTTGTCCCCGGTTGACTCTGGAAACACCATATATTTT. The whole variable domain, filled in from reference TRBV5-1 and TRBJ1-3, reads KAGVTQTPRYLIKTRGQQVTLSCSPISGHRSVSWYQQTPGQGLQFLFEYFSETQRNKGNFPGRFSGRQFSNSRSEMNVSTLELGDSALYLCASSLSPVDSGNTIYFGEGSWLTVV.

This chain links TRBV5-4 with TRBJ1-2, with a tentative D call TRBD1 (5 bases). The CDR3 covers 16 residues. Germline V lookup: CDR1 SGHNT, CDR2 YYREEE (reference sequence). The ends were cut back, 2 bases at V and 2 bases at J, with 16 bases in the middle. Here the CDR3 reads CASSFGDPRENYGYTF. As DNA, the CDR3 is TGTGCCAGCAGCTTTGGGGACCCGAGGGAGAACTATGGCTACACCTTC.

V usage is TRBV5-1 and J usage is TRBJ2-5, with no clear D. The CDR3 is made up of 14 amino acids. V lost 7 bases and J lost 1, with 14 bases in between. Germline V gives CDR1 SGHRS, CDR2 YFSETQ. CDR3 nucleotide sequence: TGCGCCAGCTCAACTCCGGATGTCCAAGAGACCCAGTACTTC. Translating it yields CASSTPDVQETQYF.

V and J are TRBV5-5 and TRBJ1-1, with D possibly being TRBD1 (6 bases). This CDR3 contains 16 residues. Trimming took off 6 bases at V and 3 bases at J, with 21 bases between the two ends. CDR1 and CDR2 from the germline V gene are SGHKS and YYEKEE (reference sequence). CDR3 sequence reads: CASTLTGSVTDTEAFF. CDR3 bases: TGTGCCAGCACCCTAACAGGGAGCGTTACGGACACTGAAGCTTTCTTT.

Concerning this clone: The same CDR3 can be traced to other DNA sequences in this sample. The chain couples TRBV7-2 to TRBJ2-3, with no clear D. There are 12 residues in the CDR3. The V end was cut by 5 bases, the J end by 2 bases, with 5 bases between. CDR1 and CDR2 from the germline V gene are SGHTA and FQGNSA. CDR3 bases: TGTGCCAGCAGCCCGCCCACAGATACGCAGTATTTT. Residues: CASSPPTDTQYF. Filled out from reference TRBV7-2 and TRBJ2-3, the complete variable domain reads GAGVSQSPSNKVTEKGKDVELRCDPISGHTALYWYRQSLGQGLEFLIYFQGNSAPDKSGLPSDRFSAERTGGSVSTLTIQRTQQEDSAVYLCASSPPTDTQYFGPGTRLTVL.

The CDR3 reads CASSISRDTEAFF. The CDR3 DNA follows: TGTGCCAGTAGTATCTCGAGGGACACTGAAGCTTTCTTT. The rearrangement joins TRBV19 to TRBJ1-1; D remains ambiguous. Germline CDR1 and CDR2: LNHDA and SQIVND (reference sequence). V gave up 3 bases and J gave up 3 bases, with 8 bases separating them. The CDR3 spans 13 residues.

This clone was seen more than once but under ten times. The rearrangement uses TRBV7-8 and TRBJ2-2, with D perhaps matching TRBD2 (5 bases). The CDR3 sequence is 15 residues long. V was trimmed by 5 bases and J by 1 base, leaving 11 bases between them. Germline assignment: CDR1 SGHVS and CDR2 FQNEAQ. In DNA form, the CDR3 reads TGTGCCAGCAGCCCCGAGAGGGTGAACACCGGGGAGCTGTTTTTT. This gives the protein CASSPERVNTGELFF.

The gene calls are TRBV5-6 and TRBJ2-2; weak D call: TRBD2 (6 bases). With 5 bases removed from V and 2 bases from J, the gap between germline ends came to 10 bases. Looked up from germline, CDR1 is SGHDT and CDR2 is YYEEEE. The CDR3 contains 14 residues. The CDR3 DNA reads TGTGCCAGCAGAGGGGACTTTAACACCGGGGAGCTGTTTTTT. Translated, it gives CASRGDFNTGELFF. The full variable domain, in which reference TRBV5-6 and TRBJ2-2 provide the parts outside the CDR3, is DAGVTQSPTHLIKTRGQQVTLRCSPKSGHDTVSWYQQALGQGPQFIFQYYEEEERQRGNFPDRFSGHQFPNYSSELNVNALLLGDSALYLCASRGDFNTGELFFGEGSRLTVL.

The rearrangement links TRBV19 to TRBJ2-4, with TRBD2 matching 14 bases. The CDR3 runs to 19 residues. V trimming: 6 bases; J trimming: 2 bases; junction bases outside the gene matches: 12. Germline loops: CDR1 LNHDA, CDR2 SQIVND (reference sequence). CDR3 sequence (DNA): TGTGCCAGTAGGACAACCGGGACTAGCGGGAGTGTGACCAAAAACATTCAGTACTTC. Protein: CASRTTGTSGSVTKNIQYF.

The chain has TRBV4-1 and TRBJ2-6; possible D gene TRBD2, 6 bases. CDR1 is MGHRA and CDR2 is YSYEKL in the germline V gene. This CDR3 has 19 residues. V was trimmed by 0 bases and J by 0 bases, leaving 15 bases between them. CDR3 sequence reads: CASSQDPRGSFSGANVLTF. The CDR3 DNA reads TGCGCCAGCAGCCAAGACCCGCGGGGCAGCTTCTCTGGGGCCAACGTCCTGACTTTC.

The chain joins TRBV28 to TRBJ1-5, with D unresolved. Germline V gene data show CDR1 as MDHEN and CDR2 as SYDVKM. The CDR3 consists of 12 residues. V lost 6 bases to trimming and J lost 4 bases, with 7 bases between them. The CDR3 sequence: CASSVGNQPQHF. The CDR3 DNA follows: TGTGCCAGCAGCGTCGGGAATCAGCCCCAGCATTTT.

This rearrangement joins TRBV19 to TRBJ2-1; 13 bases align to TRBD2. Germline CDR1 LNHDA, CDR2 SQIVND (reference sequence). The CDR3 has 14 residues. The V segment lost 9 bases and the J segment 8 bases; nucleotides outside the gene matches: 7. The CDR3 bases are TGTGCCAGCCAACTAGCGGGAGGGCCCTATGAGCAGTTCTTC. It yields the protein CASQLAGGPYEQFF.

V and J are TRBV20-1 and TRBJ2-1; 11 bases agree with TRBD2. With V trimmed by 3 bases and J by 13 bases, 2 bases remained unmatched. Per germline, CDR1 DFQATT and CDR2 SNEGSKA (reference sequence). CDR3 length: 11 residues. The CDR3 DNA is TGCAGTGCTAGTAGCGGGGGGGCACAGTTCTTC. This sequence encodes CSASSGGAQFF.

The J gene is TRBJ2-3, the V gene TRBV7-2, with D unresolved. The germline CDR1 and CDR2 sequences are SGHTA and FQGNSA. Trimming took off 1 base at V and 1 base at J, with 9 bases between the two ends. The CDR3 is made up of 15 amino acids. The CDR3 sequence: CASSLGAARTDTQYF. Here the CDR3 DNA reads TGTGCCAGCAGCTTAGGGGCAGCCCGCACAGATACGCAGTATTTT.

V is TRBV28 and J is TRBJ2-7; the match to TRBD1 covers 10 bases. This CDR3 has 13 amino acids. The J segment lost 4 bases and the V segment lost 5 bases, leaving 2 bases of the junction unmatched. Per the germline V gene, CDR1 is MDHEN and CDR2 is SYDVKM. CDR3: CASSRDRGYEQYF. The CDR3 DNA sequence: TGTGCCAGCAGTCGGGACAGGGGATACGAGCAGTACTTC.

This chain connects TRBV6-5 to TRBJ1-1; D uncertain. The V end lost 2 bases, the J end lost 6 bases, and 10 bases lay between the germline ends. The CDR3 contains 13 residues. Germline values: CDR1 MNHEY, CDR2 SVGAGI. This CDR3 is CASSYQGLAEAFF. CDR3 coding DNA: TGTGCCAGCAGTTACCAAGGGTTGGCTGAAGCTTTCTTT.

The chain uses TRBV4-1 and TRBJ2-2; no definite D call. This CDR3 spans 14 amino acids. Trimming pared 8 bases from V and 4 bases from J, leaving 14 bases between. In germline, CDR1 is MGHRA, CDR2 YSYEKL. The CDR3 region is CASRRPGGTGELFF. Written as DNA, the CDR3 is TGCGCCAGCCGGAGACCGGGTGGCACCGGGGAGCTGTTTTTT.

The rearrangement joins TRBV6-1 to TRBJ1-5; D not resolved. V lost 4 bases, J lost 4 bases, and 8 bases lay in between. The CDR3 is made up of 13 amino acids. Germline lookup yields CDR1 MNHNS and CDR2 SASEGT. CDR3 nucleotide sequence: TGTGCCAGCAGTGGGACGGGGAATCAGCCCCAGCATTTT. Its protein product is CASSGTGNQPQHF.

The V and J genes are TRBV7-2 and TRBJ1-2; D may be TRBD1 (6 bases). Trimming removed 1 base from V and 3 bases from J, with 12 bases in between. Germline assignment: CDR1 SGHTA and CDR2 FQGNSA. The CDR3 has 15 amino acids. For the CDR3, the DNA is TGTGCCAGCAGCTTAGTTGAGGGGGTGCACTATGGCTACACCTTC. Protein sequence: CASSLVEGVHYGYTF.

A note on this clone: This specimen includes other DNA sequences encoding the same CDR3. The chain employs TRBV16 and TRBJ2-1, with no clear D. Trimming cost V 0 bases and J 7 bases, with 10 bases left between them. Germline CDR1 is KGHSY and CDR2 is FQNENV. The CDR3 totals 14 residues. The CDR3 bases are TGTGCCAGCAGCCAATCGCTAGTGGGAAATGAGCAGTTCTTC. This gives the protein CASSQSLVGNEQFF.